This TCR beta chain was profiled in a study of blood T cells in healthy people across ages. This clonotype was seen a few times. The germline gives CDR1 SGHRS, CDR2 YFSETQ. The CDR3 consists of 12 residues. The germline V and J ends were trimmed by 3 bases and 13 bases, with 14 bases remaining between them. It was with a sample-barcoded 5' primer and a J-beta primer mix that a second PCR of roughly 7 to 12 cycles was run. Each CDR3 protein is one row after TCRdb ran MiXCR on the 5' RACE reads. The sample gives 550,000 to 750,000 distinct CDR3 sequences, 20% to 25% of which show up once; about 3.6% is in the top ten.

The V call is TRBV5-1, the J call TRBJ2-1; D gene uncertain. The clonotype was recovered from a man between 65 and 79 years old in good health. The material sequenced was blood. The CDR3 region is CASSSQSMRQFF. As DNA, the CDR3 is TGCGCCAGCAGCTCACAGAGTATGCGACAGTTCTTC. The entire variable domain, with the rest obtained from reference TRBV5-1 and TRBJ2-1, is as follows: KAGVTQTPRYLIKTRGQQVTLSCSPISGHRSVSWYQQTPGQGLQFLFEYFSETQRNKGNFPGRFSGRQFSNSRSEMNVSTLELGDSALYLCASSSQSMRQFFGPGTRLTVL.